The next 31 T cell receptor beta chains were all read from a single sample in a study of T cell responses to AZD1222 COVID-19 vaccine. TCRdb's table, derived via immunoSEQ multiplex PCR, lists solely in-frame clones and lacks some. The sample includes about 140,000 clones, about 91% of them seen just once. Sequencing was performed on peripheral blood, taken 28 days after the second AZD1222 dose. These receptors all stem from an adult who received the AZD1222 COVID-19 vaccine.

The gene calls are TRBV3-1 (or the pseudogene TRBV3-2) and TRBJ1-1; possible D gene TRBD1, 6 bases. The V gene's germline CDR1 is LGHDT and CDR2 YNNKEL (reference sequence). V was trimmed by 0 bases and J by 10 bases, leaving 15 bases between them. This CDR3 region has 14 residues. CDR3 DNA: TGTGCCAGCAGCCAAGAGGGGGCGGGGTCAATAGCTTTCTTT. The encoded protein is CASSQEGAGSIAFF.

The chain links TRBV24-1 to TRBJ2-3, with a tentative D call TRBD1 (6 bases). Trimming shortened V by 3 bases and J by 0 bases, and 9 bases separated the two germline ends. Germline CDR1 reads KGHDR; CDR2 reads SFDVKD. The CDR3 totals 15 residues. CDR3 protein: CATSDRTDSTDTQYF. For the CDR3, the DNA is TGTGCCACCAGTGATCGGACAGACAGCACAGATACGCAGTATTTT.

CDR3 sequence: CASSLRRAANTGELFF. The CDR3 region has the DNA TGTGCCAGCAGCCTCCGGAGGGCAGCGAACACCGGGGAGCTGTTTTTT. This chain uses TRBV7-3 with TRBJ2-2, with a tentative D call TRBD2 (6 bases). This CDR3 has 16 residues. In germline, CDR1 is SGHTA, CDR2 FQGTGA. Trimming removed 5 bases at V and 0 bases at J, with 13 bases between.

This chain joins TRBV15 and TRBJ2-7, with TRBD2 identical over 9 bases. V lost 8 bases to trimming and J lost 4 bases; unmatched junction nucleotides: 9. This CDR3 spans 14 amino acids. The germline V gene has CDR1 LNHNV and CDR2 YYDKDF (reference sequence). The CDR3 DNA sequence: TGTGCCACCGCAAGGGCGGGAGGGCCGTACGAGCAGTACTTC. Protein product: CATARAGGPYEQYF.

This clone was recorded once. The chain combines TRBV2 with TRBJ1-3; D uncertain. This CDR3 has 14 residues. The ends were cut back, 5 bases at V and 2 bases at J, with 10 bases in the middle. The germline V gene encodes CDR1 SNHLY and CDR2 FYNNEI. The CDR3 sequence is CASSSIQTGNTIYF. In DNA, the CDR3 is TGTGCCAGCAGTTCGATCCAGACTGGAAACACCATATATTTT.

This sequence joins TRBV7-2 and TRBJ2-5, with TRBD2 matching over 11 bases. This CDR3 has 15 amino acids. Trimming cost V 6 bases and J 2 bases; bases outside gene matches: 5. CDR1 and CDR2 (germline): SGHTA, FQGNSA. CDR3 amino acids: CASRSGLAVQETQYF. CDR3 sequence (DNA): TGTGCCAGCAGGTCGGGACTAGCGGTTCAAGAGACCCAGTACTTC.

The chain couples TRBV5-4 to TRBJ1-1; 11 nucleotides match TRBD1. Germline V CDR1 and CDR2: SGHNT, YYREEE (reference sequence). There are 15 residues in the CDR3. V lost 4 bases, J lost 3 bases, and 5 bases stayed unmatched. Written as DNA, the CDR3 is TGTGCCAGCAGCGCGGACAGGGGGCCGGACACTGAAGCTTTCTTT. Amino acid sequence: CASSADRGPDTEAFF.

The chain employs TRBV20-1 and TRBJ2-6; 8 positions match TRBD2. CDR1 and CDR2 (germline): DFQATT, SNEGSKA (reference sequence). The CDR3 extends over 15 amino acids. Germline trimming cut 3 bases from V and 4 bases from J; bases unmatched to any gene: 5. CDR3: CSASSGERGANVLTF. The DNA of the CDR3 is TGCAGTGCTAGTAGCGGGGAGAGAGGGGCCAACGTCCTGACTTTC.

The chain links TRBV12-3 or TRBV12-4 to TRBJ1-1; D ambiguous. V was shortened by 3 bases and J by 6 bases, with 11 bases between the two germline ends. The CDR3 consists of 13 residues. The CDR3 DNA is TGTGCCAGCAGTTTCCTAGGGAAGGCTGAAGCTTTCTTT. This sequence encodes CASSFLGKAEAFF.

CDR3 in DNA: TGTGCCAGCAGCATGGGACTAGCCGGCTACGAGCAGTACTTC. The encoded protein is CASSMGLAGYEQYF. The rearrangement links TRBV11-2 to TRBJ2-7; 9 positions agree with TRBD2. Germline V gene lookup returns CDR1 SGHAT and CDR2 FQNNGV. This CDR3 spans 14 amino acids. Unmatched junction bases numbered 5, after V lost 5 bases and J lost 3 bases.

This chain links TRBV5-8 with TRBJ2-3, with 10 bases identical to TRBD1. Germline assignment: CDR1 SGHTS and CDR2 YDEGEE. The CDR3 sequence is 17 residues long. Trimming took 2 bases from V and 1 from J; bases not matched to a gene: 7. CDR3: CASSFYRDRGGTDTQYF. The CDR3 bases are TGTGCCAGCAGCTTTTACCGGGACAGGGGTGGCACAGATACGCAGTATTTT.

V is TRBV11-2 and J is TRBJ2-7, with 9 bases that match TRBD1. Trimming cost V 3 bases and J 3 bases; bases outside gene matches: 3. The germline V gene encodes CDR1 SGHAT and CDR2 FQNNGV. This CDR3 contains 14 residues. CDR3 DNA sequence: TGTGCCAGCAGCTTGGGGACAGGGCTCTACGAGCAGTACTTC. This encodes CASSLGTGLYEQYF.

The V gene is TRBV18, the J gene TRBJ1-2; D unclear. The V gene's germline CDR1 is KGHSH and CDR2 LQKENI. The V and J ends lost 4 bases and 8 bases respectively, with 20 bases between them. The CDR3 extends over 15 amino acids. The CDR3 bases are TGTGCCAGCTCACTACCGGGTCCCCTTACGAGGGGCTACACCTTC. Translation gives CASSLPGPLTRGYTF.

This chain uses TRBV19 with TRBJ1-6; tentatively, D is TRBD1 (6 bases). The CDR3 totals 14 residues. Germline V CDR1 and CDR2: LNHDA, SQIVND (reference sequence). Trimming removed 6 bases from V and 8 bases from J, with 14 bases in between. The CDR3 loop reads CASSPGGRDSPLHF. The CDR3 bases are TGTGCCAGTAGCCCGGGGGGCCGCGATTCACCCCTCCACTTT.

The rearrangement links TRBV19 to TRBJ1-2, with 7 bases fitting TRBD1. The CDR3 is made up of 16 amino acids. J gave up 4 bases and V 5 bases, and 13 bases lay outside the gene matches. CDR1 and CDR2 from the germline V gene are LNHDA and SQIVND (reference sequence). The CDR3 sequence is CASSVDDRAYPYGYTF. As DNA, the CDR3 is TGTGCCAGTAGTGTCGACGACAGGGCCTACCCCTATGGCTACACCTTC.

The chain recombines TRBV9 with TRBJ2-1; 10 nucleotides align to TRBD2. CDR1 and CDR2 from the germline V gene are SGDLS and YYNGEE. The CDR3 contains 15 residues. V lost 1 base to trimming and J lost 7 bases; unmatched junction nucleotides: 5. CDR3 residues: CASSVSSGSSNEQFF. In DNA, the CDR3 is TGTGCCAGCAGCGTATCTAGCGGGAGTAGTAATGAGCAGTTCTTC.

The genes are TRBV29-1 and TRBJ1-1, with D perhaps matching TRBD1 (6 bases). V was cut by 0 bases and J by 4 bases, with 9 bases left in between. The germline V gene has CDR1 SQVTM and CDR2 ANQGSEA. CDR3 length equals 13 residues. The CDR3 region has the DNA TGCAGCGTTGAAGATCAAGGGGGCACTGAAGCTTTCTTT. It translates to CSVEDQGGTEAFF.

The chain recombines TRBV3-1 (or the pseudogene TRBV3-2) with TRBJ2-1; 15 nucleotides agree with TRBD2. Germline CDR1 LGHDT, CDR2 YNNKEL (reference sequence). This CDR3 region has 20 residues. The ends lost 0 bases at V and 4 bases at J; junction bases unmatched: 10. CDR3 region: CASSQDQGLAGGFPYNEQFF. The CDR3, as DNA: TGTGCCAGCAGCCAAGATCAGGGACTAGCGGGAGGATTCCCTTACAATGAGCAGTTCTTC.

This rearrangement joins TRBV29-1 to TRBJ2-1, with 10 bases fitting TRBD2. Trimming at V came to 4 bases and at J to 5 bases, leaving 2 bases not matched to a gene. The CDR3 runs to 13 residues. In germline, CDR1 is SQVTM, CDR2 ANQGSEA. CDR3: CSVVGLADNEQFF. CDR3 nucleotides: TGCAGCGTTGTTGGACTAGCGGACAATGAGCAGTTCTTC.

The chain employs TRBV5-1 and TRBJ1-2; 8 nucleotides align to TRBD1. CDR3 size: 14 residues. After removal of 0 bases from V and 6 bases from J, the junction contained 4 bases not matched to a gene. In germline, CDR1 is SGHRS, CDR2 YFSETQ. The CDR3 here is CASSLGQGSHGYTF. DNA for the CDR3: TGCGCCAGCAGCTTGGGACAGGGGAGCCATGGCTACACCTTC.

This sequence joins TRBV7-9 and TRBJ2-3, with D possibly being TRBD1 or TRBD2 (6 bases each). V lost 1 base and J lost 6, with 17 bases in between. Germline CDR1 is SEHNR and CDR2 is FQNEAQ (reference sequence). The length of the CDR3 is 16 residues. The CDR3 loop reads CASSLGGRRGSDTQYF. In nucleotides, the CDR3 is TGTGCCAGCAGCTTAGGTGGTCGGAGGGGGTCCGATACGCAGTATTTT.

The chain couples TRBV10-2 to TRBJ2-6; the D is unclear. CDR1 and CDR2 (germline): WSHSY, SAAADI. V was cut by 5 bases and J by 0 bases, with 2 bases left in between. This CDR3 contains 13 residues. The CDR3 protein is CASSFSGANVLTF. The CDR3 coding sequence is TGCGCCAGCAGTTTCTCTGGGGCCAACGTCCTGACTTTC.

The CDR3 loop reads CASSYTRLAGTRGDTQYF. CDR3 nucleotides: TGTGCCAGCAGTTATACCCGGCTAGCGGGGACGAGGGGAGATACGCAGTATTTT. This chain uses TRBV28 with TRBJ2-3; 9 positions agree with TRBD2. CDR3 length equals 18 residues. The germline gives CDR1 MDHEN, CDR2 SYDVKM. V dropped 4 bases and J dropped 5; count of bases not matched to a gene: 16.

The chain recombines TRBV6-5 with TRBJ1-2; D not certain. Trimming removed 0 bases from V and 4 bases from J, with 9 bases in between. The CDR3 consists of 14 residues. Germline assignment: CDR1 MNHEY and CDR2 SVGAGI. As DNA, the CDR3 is TGTGCCAGCAGTTACTCGGAAGGAAGCTATGGCTACACCTTC. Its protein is CASSYSEGSYGYTF.

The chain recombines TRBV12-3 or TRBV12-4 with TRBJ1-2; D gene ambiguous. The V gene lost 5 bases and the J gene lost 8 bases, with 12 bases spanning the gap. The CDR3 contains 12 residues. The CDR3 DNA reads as TGTGCCAGCAGTCAAGACATCGGCGGCTACACCTTC. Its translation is CASSQDIGGYTF.

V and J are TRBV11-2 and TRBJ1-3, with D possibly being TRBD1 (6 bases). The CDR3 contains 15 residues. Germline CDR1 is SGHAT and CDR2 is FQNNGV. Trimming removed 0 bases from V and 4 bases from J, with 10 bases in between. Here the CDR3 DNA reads TGTGCCAGCAGCTTAGAAACAGGGTACGGAAACACCATATATTTT. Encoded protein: CASSLETGYGNTIYF.

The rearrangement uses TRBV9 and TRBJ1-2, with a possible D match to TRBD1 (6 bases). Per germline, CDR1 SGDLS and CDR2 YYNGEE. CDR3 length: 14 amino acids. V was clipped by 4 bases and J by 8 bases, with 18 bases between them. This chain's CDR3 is CASSPRGGLSGYTF. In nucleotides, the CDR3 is TGTGCCAGCAGCCCTCGCGGGGGCCTTTCGGGCTACACCTTC.

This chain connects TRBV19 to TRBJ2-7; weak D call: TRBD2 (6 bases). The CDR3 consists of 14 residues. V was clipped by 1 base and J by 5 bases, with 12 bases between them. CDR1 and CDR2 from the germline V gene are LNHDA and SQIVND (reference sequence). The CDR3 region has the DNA TGTGCCAGTAGTATAGCGGGAGTTGATGACGAGCAGTACTTC. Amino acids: CASSIAGVDDEQYF. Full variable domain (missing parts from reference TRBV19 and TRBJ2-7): DGGITQSPKYLFRKEGQNVTLSCEQNLNHDAMYWYRQDPGQGLRLIYYSQIVNDFQKGDIAEGYSVSREKKESFPLTVTSAQKNPTAFYLCASSIAGVDDEQYFGPGTRLTVT.

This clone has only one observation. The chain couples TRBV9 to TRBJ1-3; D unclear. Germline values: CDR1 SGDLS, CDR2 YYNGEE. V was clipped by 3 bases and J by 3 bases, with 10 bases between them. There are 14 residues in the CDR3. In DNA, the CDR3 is TGTGCCAGCAGCGAGAGAGGCCTTGGAAACACCATATATTTT. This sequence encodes CASSERGLGNTIYF.

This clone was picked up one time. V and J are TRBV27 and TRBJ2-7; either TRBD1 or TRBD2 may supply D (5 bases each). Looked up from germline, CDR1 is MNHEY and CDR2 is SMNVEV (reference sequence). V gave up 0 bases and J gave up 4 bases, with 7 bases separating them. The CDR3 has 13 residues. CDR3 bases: TGTGCCAGCAGTTTATCGGGACCTTACGAGCAGTACTTC. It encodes CASSLSGPYEQYF.

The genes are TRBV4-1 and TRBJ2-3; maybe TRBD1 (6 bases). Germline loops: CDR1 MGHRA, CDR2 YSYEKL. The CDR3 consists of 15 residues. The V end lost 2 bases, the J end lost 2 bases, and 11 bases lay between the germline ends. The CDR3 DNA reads TGCGCCAGCAGCCAAAGGCCAGGGGTCACAGATACGCAGTATTTT. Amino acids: CASSQRPGVTDTQYF.